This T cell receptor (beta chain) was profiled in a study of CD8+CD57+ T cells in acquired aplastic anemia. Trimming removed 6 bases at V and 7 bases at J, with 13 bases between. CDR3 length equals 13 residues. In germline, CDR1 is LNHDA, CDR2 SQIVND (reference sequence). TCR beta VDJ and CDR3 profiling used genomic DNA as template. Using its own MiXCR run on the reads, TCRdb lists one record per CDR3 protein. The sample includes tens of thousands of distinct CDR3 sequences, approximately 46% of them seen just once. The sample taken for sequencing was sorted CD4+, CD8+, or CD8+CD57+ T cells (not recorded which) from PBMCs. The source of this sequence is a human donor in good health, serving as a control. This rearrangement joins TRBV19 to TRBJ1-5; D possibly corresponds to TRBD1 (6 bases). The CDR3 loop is CASSWTAQQPQHF. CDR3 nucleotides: TGTGCCAGTAGCTGGACAGCACAACAGCCCCAGCATTTT. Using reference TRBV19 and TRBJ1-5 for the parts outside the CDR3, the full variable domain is DGGITQSPKYLFRKEGQNVTLSCEQNLNHDAMYWYRQDPGQGLRLIYYSQIVNDFQKGDIAEGYSVSREKKESFPLTVTSAQKNPTAFYLCASSWTAQQPQHFGDGTRLSIL.